Sequencing of this T cell receptor beta chain was carried out in a study of human T cells and chemical hapten exposure. Study-level findings and limits: Clustering by CDR3 similarity yielded significantly more large clusters from expanded TCRs than controls.

CDR3 length: 15 residues. V shed 4 bases and J shed 2 bases, with 12 bases lying between them. The germline gives CDR1 LGHDT, CDR2 YNNKEL (reference sequence). This clonotype was counted many times. The antigen is not known. Time point denoted: patch test 2, 6 weeks after DPC sensitization. The treatment denotes: therapeutic diphenylcyclopropenone sensitization with weekly scalp DPC. A single record per CDR3 protein comes from TCRdb applying MiXCR to the RACE reads. The table records under 450,000 distinct CDR3 sequences, more than 5% of them present only once. V is TRBV3-1 and J is TRBJ1-5; tentative D call: TRBD1 (6 bases). The source is a woman aged 18-29 years with alopecia areata. Some clones in this sample may be carry-over from other donors' samples. The source material was whole blood, sampled in connection with sensitization to the hapten diphenylcyclopropenone (DPC). The CDR3: CASSLGPGGNQPQHF. For the CDR3, the DNA is TGTGCCAGCAGCCTTGGGCCAGGGGGCAATCAGCCCCAGCATTTT. The whole variable domain, remainder taken from reference TRBV3-1 and TRBJ1-5, is DTAVSQTPKYLVTQMGNDKSIKCEQNLGHDTMYWYKQDSKKFLKIMFSYNNKELIINETVPNRFSPKSPDKAHLNLHINSLELGDSAVYFCASSLGPGGNQPQHFGDGTRLSIL.